The 19 T cell receptor beta chains given below trace back to one sample, sequenced in a study of cytomegalovirus exposure and HLA in healthy donors. Here immunoSEQ multiplex PCR was the method, and the copy in TCRdb shows in-frame clones only, minus some. The sample holds some 120,000 clones, roughly 89% seen once. What was sequenced was PBMCs. These receptors were obtained from a woman between 18 and 29 years old in good health and CMV-seronegative.

This clone has more than one count but fewer than ten. The V call is TRBV30, the J call TRBJ1-5, with 7 nucleotides matching TRBD1. This CDR3 has 12 residues. Trimming removed 5 bases from V and 6 bases from J; junction bases left unmatched: 4. Per germline, CDR1 GTSNPN and CDR2 SVGIG (reference sequence). CDR3 in DNA: TGTGCCTGGGCGAGACAGGGTCAGCCCCAGCATTTT. Its translation: CAWARQGQPQHF.

V and J are TRBV11-2 and TRBJ2-7; D gene uncertain. Looked up from germline, CDR1 is SGHAT and CDR2 is FQNNGV. The CDR3 loop spans 12 amino acids. With 5 bases removed from V and 2 bases from J, the gap between germline ends came to 7 bases. CDR3 amino acids: CASSMGPYEQYF. CDR3 coding DNA: TGTGCCAGCAGCATGGGCCCCTACGAGCAGTACTTC.

The chain has TRBV18 and TRBJ2-1; the match to TRBD1 covers 7 bases. This CDR3 is 12 amino acids long. V shed 3 bases and J 15 bases; nucleotides not matched to a gene: 8. Germline V gives CDR1 KGHSH, CDR2 LQKENI. CDR3 amino acids: CASSPSDRDRFF. The CDR3 nucleotides are TGTGCCAGCTCACCCTCAGACAGGGACCGGTTCTTC.

This rearrangement joins TRBV5-1 to TRBJ1-1; no definite D call. V was trimmed by 4 bases and J by 1 base, leaving 8 bases between them. Germline V lookup: CDR1 SGHRS, CDR2 YFSETQ. The CDR3 covers 13 residues. CDR3 residues: CASSLTENTEAFF. The CDR3, as DNA: TGCGCCAGCAGCCTTACAGAGAACACTGAAGCTTTCTTT.

This chain joins TRBV11-3 and TRBJ2-3; TRBD1 aligns across 7 bases. CDR1 is SGHNT, CDR2 YENEEA, per germline. Trimming removed 1 base from V and 5 bases from J; junction bases left unmatched: 9. CDR3 length: 16 residues. The CDR3 DNA sequence: TGTGCCAGCAGCTTAGGTCAAGGGGGCGGCGGAGATACGCAGTATTTT. This codes for CASSLGQGGGGDTQYF.

The chain has TRBV30 and TRBJ2-1, with 8 bases lining up with TRBD1. Unmatched junction bases numbered 7, after V lost 5 bases and J lost 1 base. The CDR3 length is 15 residues. Per germline, CDR1 GTSNPN and CDR2 SVGIG (reference sequence). CDR3 loop: CAWGPQGASYNEQFF. CDR3 sequence (DNA): TGTGCCTGGGGACCCCAGGGGGCTTCCTACAATGAGCAGTTCTTC.

In its sample, this clone was seen once. This chain connects TRBV18 to TRBJ2-1; 13 bases align to TRBD2. This CDR3 has 15 residues. Germline trimming cut 5 bases from V and 13 bases from J; bases unmatched to any gene: 11. In germline, CDR1 is KGHSH, CDR2 LQKENI. The CDR3 reads CASSDGTSGTRNQFF. CDR3 in DNA: TGTGCCAGCTCAGATGGGACTAGCGGGACGCGGAATCAGTTCTTC.

The chain recombines TRBV19 with TRBJ2-2, with 8 nucleotides matching TRBD1. The CDR3 covers 14 residues. Germline-derived CDR1 and CDR2 are LNHDA and SQIVND (reference sequence). The J segment lost 0 bases and the V segment lost 9 bases, leaving 3 bases of the junction unmatched. The DNA for the CDR3 is TGTGCCAGCTCAGGGGGCGCGAACACCGGGGAGCTGTTTTTT. Encoded protein: CASSGGANTGELFF.

The chain couples TRBV4-3 to TRBJ2-3, with D possibly being TRBD1 (5 bases). Trimming cost V 3 bases and J 6 bases, with 13 bases left between them. Germline V gives CDR1 LGHNA, CDR2 YSLEER. The length of the CDR3 is 14 residues. DNA of the CDR3: TGCGCCAGCAGCCAGGTCACAGGATCGGATACGCAGTATTTT. This encodes CASSQVTGSDTQYF.

In the case of this clone: The junction shows a germline mismatch at one end, possibly a read error. The CDR3 here is CASSSQGALAF. CDR3 in DNA: TGTGCCAGTAGTTCGCAGGGGGCTTTGGCATTT. The V and J genes are TRBV19 and TRBJ1-4; 8 bases agree with TRBD1. Germline assignment: CDR1 LNHDA and CDR2 SQIVND (reference sequence). The CDR3 covers 11 residues. Filled out from reference TRBV19 and TRBJ1-4, the complete variable domain reads DGGITQSPKYLFRKEGQNVTLSCEQNLNHDAMYWYRQDPGQGLRLIYYSQIVNDFQKGDIAEGYSVSREKKESFPLTVTSAQKNPTAFYLCASSSQGALAFGSGTQLSVL.

This clone showed up just once. The rearrangement uses TRBV4-3 and TRBJ2-1, with 7 bases aligning to TRBD1. This CDR3 is built from 14 residues. The junction had 7 bases not matched to a gene; V was cut back by 1 base and J by 10 bases. CDR1 LGHNA and CDR2 YSLEER come from the germline V gene. The DNA of the CDR3 is TGCGCCAGCAGCCAAGTAGGCCTCAGGGGGGAGCAGTTCTTC. Translating gives CASSQVGLRGEQFF.

The chain has TRBV6-6 and TRBJ2-1, with a tentative D call TRBD2 (5 bases). CDR1 MNHNY and CDR2 SVGAGI come from the germline V gene (reference sequence). The CDR3 totals 14 residues. V was pared by 6 bases and J by 0 bases, with 9 bases between. CDR3 DNA: TGTGCCAGCAGACCTACTAGCTCCTACAATGAGCAGTTCTTC. Protein: CASRPTSSYNEQFF.

The V gene is TRBV2, the J gene TRBJ2-2; 10 bases are a match to TRBD2. V shed 6 bases, J shed 1 base, and the junction held 2 bases outside the gene matches. Germline V CDR1 and CDR2: SNHLY, FYNNEI. The CDR3 has 15 residues. CDR3 nucleotide sequence: TGTGCCAGCAGGCCTAGCGGGGGGAACACCGGGGAGCTGTTTTTT. This gives the protein CASRPSGGNTGELFF. Full variable domain (outside the CDR3, taken from reference TRBV2 and TRBJ2-2): EPEVTQTPSHQVTQMGQEVILRCVPISNHLYFYWYRQILGQKVEFLVSFYNNEISEKSEIFDDQFSVERPDGSNFTLKIRSTKLEDSAMYFCASRPSGGNTGELFFGEGSRLTVL.

This rearrangement joins TRBV4-2 to TRBJ2-1; 11 bases line up with TRBD2. The V and J ends lost 2 bases and 5 bases, in that order; junction bases with no gene match: 5. The length of the CDR3 is 16 residues. From germline, CDR1 is LGHNA and CDR2 YNFKEQ. The CDR3 DNA reads as TGTGCCAGCAGCCAAATGACTAGCGGGAAAAACAATGAGCAGTTCTTC. It codes for CASSQMTSGKNNEQFF.

The chain is built from TRBV30 and TRBJ1-6; D is unresolved. The CDR3 runs to 16 residues. V was clipped by 1 base and J by 0 bases, with 10 bases between them. Germline values: CDR1 GTSNPN, CDR2 SVGIG (reference sequence). The chain's CDR3 is CAWSGEGSSYNSPLHF. The CDR3 DNA sequence: TGTGCCTGGAGTGGGGAGGGCAGCTCCTATAATTCACCCCTCCACTTT.

This sequence joins TRBV19 and TRBJ1-5, with D maybe TRBD1 (6 bases). V was shortened by 5 bases and J by 9 bases, with 17 bases between the two germline ends. Looked up from germline, CDR1 is LNHDA and CDR2 is SQIVND (reference sequence). CDR3 length: 14 amino acids. CDR3 DNA: TGTGCCAGTAGTGGGAACAGGGTCGAAGGGCCCCAGCATTTT. Protein: CASSGNRVEGPQHF. The variable domain in full, completed from reference TRBV19 and TRBJ1-5, reads DGGITQSPKYLFRKEGQNVTLSCEQNLNHDAMYWYRQDPGQGLRLIYYSQIVNDFQKGDIAEGYSVSREKKESFPLTVTSAQKNPTAFYLCASSGNRVEGPQHFGDGTRLSIL.

The chain carries TRBV9 and TRBJ2-1; 11 positions agree with TRBD2. Germline-derived CDR1 and CDR2 are SGDLS and YYNGEE. The CDR3 consists of 15 residues. Trimming removed 3 bases from V and 6 bases from J; junction bases left unmatched: 5. Here the CDR3 DNA reads TGTGCCAGCAGCGAAACTAGCGGGAGTACCAATGAGCAGTTCTTC. It specifies CASSETSGSTNEQFF.

The chain combines TRBV7-9 with TRBJ2-5; 10 bases line up with TRBD2. Per germline, CDR1 SEHNR and CDR2 FQNEAQ (reference sequence). The CDR3 has 16 amino acids. The V gene end was trimmed by 5 bases and the J gene end by 4 bases; junction bases not matched to a gene: 10. CDR3 DNA: TGTGCCAGCAGCCGGACTAGCGGCCTGACTAGAGAGACCCAGTACTTC. Its translation is CASSRTSGLTRETQYF.

The J gene is TRBJ2-5, the V gene TRBV5-6, with TRBD2 matching 11 bases. Germline V gene lookup returns CDR1 SGHDT and CDR2 YYEEEE. The CDR3 totals 15 residues. J lost 4 bases, V lost 3 bases, and 5 bases had no gene match. For the CDR3, the DNA is TGTGCCAGCAGCTCCTATAGCGGGGGGGCAGAGACCCAGTACTTC. Protein sequence: CASSSYSGGAETQYF.